This TCR beta chain stems from a study of blood T cell repertoires in COVID-19 (TCRdb year 2020). For context, the study as a whole: The collaborator samples originated in the United States, Italy and Spain and spanned the acute and convalescent phases of COVID-19. HLA class I and class II types, where available, came from metadata supplied by the sample provider rather than from assay-based typing. The material from the prospective study consisted of cDNA or gDNA derived from T cells, B-cell-depleted T cells, or PBMCs. The repertoires were released in a freely available public database intended as a resource for research on the immune response to SARS-CoV-2. The samples were drawn from the first 160 participants of the ongoing ImmuneRACE study and from 1,254 subjects provided by 6 global collaborators. Nearly every sample came with metadata listing a de-identified subject ID, COVID-19 status, age in years and sex. The dataset comprised deeply sampled blood TCRbeta repertoires from subjects exposed to, actively infected with, or recovered from COVID-19. Findings and caveats that apply to the study as a whole: The amount of clinical and demographic metadata varied by source and participant and was provided uncurated.

Each collaborating institution followed its own protocols to collect whole blood in K2EDTA tubes. For TCRbeta analysis, collaborators shipped samples as frozen whole blood, isolated PBMCs, or DNA extracted from either of those sample types. CDR1 and CDR2 are drawn from the germline V gene: SGHAT, FQNNGV. The germline ends are 6 bases apart after V is trimmed by 5 bases and J by 4 bases. Reading from cysteine to valine, the CDR3 counts 11 amino acids. The kept DNA is CDR3 alone, 33 bases in frame from the first base. A remark on this clone: There is no known antigen for this receptor. No much larger clone is present one base from it, and per-base qualities are unavailable.

The immunoSEQ Assay, a bias-controlled multiplex PCR, was used to amplify TCRbeta CDR3 regions from genomic DNA. The authors processed their data as follows. Nucleated cell counts per sample were estimated from amplification of reference gene primers within the assay. To quantify the absolute abundance of each unique TCRbeta CDR3 rearrangement, sequence reads were collapsed and filtered. For each sample, productive Simpson clonality was calculated as the square root of Simpson's diversity index across productive rearrangements. The table comes from immuneACCESS by way of TCRdb, which keeps in-frame sequences with V and J called. Part of the clones is missing from these tables; in studies checked, under half for an unresolved V gene and the rest for unknown reasons. The DNA gave D and trimming, while V, J and clone size come from that table. This sample gives roughly 76,000 clones in total; about 88% of them show up just once. Clones ranked in the top ten supply under 1.5% of the sample.

This receptor chain uses TRBV11-2 and TRBJ2-7; the D gene identity is not certain. The receptor comes from a man between 45 and 60 years old with acute or convalescent COVID-19. The sequenced sample consisted of peripheral blood. The DNA sequence is TGTGCCAGCAGCGCCCTATACGAGCAGTACGTC. This sequence encodes CASSALYEQYV.